A single T cell receptor (beta chain) is shown here with its context. Its specificity is unknown. Relapse after autologous stem cell transplantation occurred in every patient, and brentuximab vedotin exposure varied. Per germline, CDR1 SGHTA and CDR2 FQGTGA. The CDR3 is 20 amino acids. Trimming at V came to 0 bases and at J to 3 bases, leaving 11 bases not matched to a gene. Clones were read by immunoSEQ multiplex PCR, and TCRdb kept only the in-frame ones, dropping some. The sample yields nearly 100,000 clones, over 80% seen once. This sample is part of a study of PD-1 blockade in classical Hodgkin lymphoma. Study-wide points: Newly diagnosed patients were reported to start with lower TCR diversity than healthy donors.

Specimen: peripheral blood mononuclear cells (PBMCs), collected at baseline. The chain carries TRBV7-3 and TRBJ2-3; 14 bases align to TRBD2. The origin of this receptor is a human donor with classical Hodgkin lymphoma. Here the CDR3 DNA reads TGTGCCAGCAGCTTAACGGGACTAGCGGGAGAAGTGGTACGGACAGATACGCAGTATTTT. Amino acid sequence: CASSLTGLAGEVVRTDTQYF. The full variable domain, completed using reference TRBV7-3 and TRBJ2-3, is GAGVSQTPSNKVTEKGKYVELRCDPISGHTALYWYRQSLGQGPEFLIYFQGTGAADDSGLPNDRFFAVRPEGSVSTLKIQRTERGDSAVYLCASSLTGLAGEVVRTDTQYFGPGTRLTVL.